The rows below give T cell receptor beta chains drawn from one sample of a study of cytomegalovirus exposure and HLA in healthy donors. Sequencing used immunoSEQ multiplex PCR; TCRdb keeps in-frame clones, though not all of them. The sample holds about 120,000 clones, roughly 87% seen once. Sample: PBMCs. These receptor sequences come from a young woman in good health and CMV-seronegative. Each CDR3 is given with its conserved first and last residue. The order of the fields is J gene, V gene, D gene, CDR3 length, clone size, CDR3 protein, CDR3 DNA. D genes are given only for firm matches. Size tells how often a clone was seen (once, few, many) or the class of an expanded clone, and some rows leave it out.

>TRBJ1-5|TRBV5-5|TRBD1|17|NA
CASSHLTGGRSNQPQHF
TGTGCCAGCAGCCACTTGACAGGGGGAAGGAGCAATCAGCCCCAGCATTTT
>TRBJ2-1|TRBV6-6|TRBD1|14|NA
CASSTGQGGDEQFF
TGTGCCAGCAGTACCGGACAGGGGGGGGATGAGCAGTTCTTC
>TRBJ2-7|TRBV7-8|TRBD1|14|NA
CASSPRDRAYEQYF
TGTGCCAGCAGCCCCCGGGACAGAGCCTACGAGCAGTACTTC
>TRBJ1-1|TRBV25-1|NA|15|NA
CASSESQVMNTEAFF
TGTGCCAGCAGTGAATCTCAGGTGATGAACACTGAAGCTTTCTTT
>TRBJ2-2|TRBV5-1|TRBD2|16|NA
CASSPPTSGGTGELFF
TGCGCCAGCAGCCCACCGACTAGCGGGGGAACCGGGGAGCTGTTTTTT
>TRBJ1-2|TRBV28|TRBD1|13|NA
CASSFQGVDGYTF
TGTGCCAGCAGCTTCCAGGGGGTGGATGGCTACACCTTC
>TRBJ2-2|TRBV4-2|TRBD2|16|NA
CASTPGGAMNTGELFF
TGTGCCAGCACCCCGGGAGGGGCAATGAACACCGGGGAGCTGTTTTTT
>TRBJ2-3|TRBV7-6|TRBD2|14|NA
CASSNSGGGDTQYF
TGTGCCAGCAGCAATAGCGGGGGCGGGGATACGCAGTATTTT
>TRBJ2-1|TRBV2|NA|14|NA
CATVGGGSYNEQFF
TGTGCCACCGTTGGGGGAGGCTCCTACAATGAGCAGTTCTTC
>TRBJ2-5|TRBV11-3|NA|13|NA
CASSFGQDTTQYF
TGTGCCAGCAGCTTTGGGCAGGACACAACCCAGTACTTC
>TRBJ2-2|TRBV5-8|TRBD2|15|NA
CASSLVLAGTGELFF
TGTGCCAGCAGCTTGGTACTAGCGGGGACCGGGGAGCTGTTTTTT
>TRBJ1-5|TRBV19|NA|15|NA
CASSDTGASNQPQHF
TGTGCCAGTAGCGATACAGGAGCGTCGAATCAGCCCCAGCATTTT
>TRBJ1-5|TRBV15|NA|13|NA
CATSRVHFEPQHF
TGTGCCACCAGCAGAGTCCATTTTGAGCCCCAGCATTTT
>TRBJ1-1|TRBV7-9|NA|13|NA
CASSPRRDTEAFF
TGTGCCAGCAGCCCTCGGAGGGACACTGAAGCTTTCTTT
>TRBJ1-4|TRBV6-1|NA|14|NA
CASSDGQGGEKLFF
TGTGCCAGCAGTGACGGTCAGGGAGGCGAAAAACTGTTTTTT
>TRBJ2-7|TRBV5-1|NA|16|NA
CASSLDVGSSSYEQYF
TGCGCCAGCAGCTTGGATGTAGGGAGCAGCTCCTACGAGCAGTACTTC
>TRBJ1-6|TRBV2|NA|15|few
CASSGRSRNNSPLHF
TGTGCCAGCAGTGGGAGGTCGAGGAATAATTCACCCCTCCACTTT
>TRBJ1-5|TRBV28|NA|15|once
CASSLFGQFVQPQHF
TGTGCCAGCAGTTTATTTGGGCAGTTTGTACAGCCCCAGCATTTT
>TRBJ1-1|TRBV5-1|NA|13|NA
CASRVQGYTEAFF
TGCGCCAGCAGGGTGCAGGGGTACACTGAAGCTTTCTTT
>TRBJ1-2|TRBV11-3|TRBD1|15|NA
CASSPSRGQDYGYTF
TGTGCCAGCAGCCCTTCCAGGGGGCAAGACTATGGCTACACCTTC
>TRBJ2-7|TRBV19|NA|14|NA
CASSTTGILGEQYF
TGTGCCAGTAGTACCACGGGGATCCTTGGCGAGCAGTACTTC
>TRBJ2-1|TRBV28|NA|11|NA
CASSWGDEQFF
TGTGCCAGCAGTTGGGGCGATGAGCAGTTCTTC
>TRBJ1-2|TRBV13|NA|14|NA
CASSSTGTNYGYTF
TGTGCCAGCAGCTCGACCGGGACAAATTATGGCTACACCTTC
>TRBJ1-2|TRBV7-9|NA|15|NA
CASTGWKGLDYGYTF
TGTGCCAGCACGGGTTGGAAGGGGTTGGACTATGGCTACACCTTC
>TRBJ2-2|TRBV7-9|TRBD2|16|NA
CASSPRLAGGAGELFF
TGTGCCAGCAGCCCCCGACTAGCGGGGGGAGCCGGGGAGCTGTTTTTT
>TRBJ1-2|TRBV30|NA|12|NA
CAWSTGNYGYTF
TGTGCCTGGAGTACAGGAAACTATGGCTACACCTTC
>TRBJ1-5|TRBV28|TRBD1|16|NA
CASSLATGKSPQPQHF
TGTGCCAGCAGTTTGGCGACAGGGAAATCCCCCCAGCCCCAGCATTTT
>TRBJ2-1|TRBV30|NA|16|NA
CAWSPSLTGAYNEQFF
TGTGCCTGGAGTCCCAGTTTAACGGGAGCCTACAATGAGCAGTTCTTC
>TRBJ1-5|TRBV28|TRBD1|14|NA
CASSWQGANQPQHF
TGTGCCAGCAGTTGGCAGGGGGCGAATCAGCCCCAGCATTTT
>TRBJ2-7|TRBV6-5|TRBD2|15|NA
CASSPLAGGIHEQYF
TGTGCCAGCAGTCCGCTAGCGGGAGGAATCCACGAGCAGTACTTC
>TRBJ2-2|TRBV7-9|NA|12|NA
CASSPRTGELFF
TGTGCCAGCAGCCCTAGGACCGGGGAGCTGTTTTTT
>TRBJ2-7|TRBV29-1|NA|14|NA
CRPPRGSRSYEQYF
TGCAGACCCCCGCGGGGTAGTCGGTCCTACGAGCAGTACTTC
>TRBJ2-2|TRBV15|NA|15|NA
CATSRGYPSGTELFF
TGTGCCACCAGCAGAGGTTACCCCAGCGGTACGGAGCTGTTTTTT
>TRBJ1-5|TRBV30|NA|14|NA
CAWTHGASNQPQHF
TGTGCCTGGACCCATGGGGCTAGCAATCAGCCCCAGCATTTT
>TRBJ2-7|TRBV14|NA|15|few
CASSQYDTARYEQYF
TGTGCCAGCAGCCAGTATGACACAGCCAGGTACGAGCAGTACTTC
>TRBJ1-2|TRBV7-9|NA|13|once
CASSPQDRYGYTF
TGTGCCAGCAGCCCGCAGGACAGATATGGCTACACCTTC
>TRBJ2-7|TRBV5-1|TRBD1|15|NA
CASSLSGTGTNEQYF
TGCGCCAGCAGCTTGAGTGGGACAGGGACCAACGAGCAGTACTTC
>TRBJ2-1|TRBV25-1|NA|13|NA
CASSGRQVAEQFF
TGTGCCAGCAGTGGTAGACAGGTGGCTGAGCAGTTCTTC